This T cell receptor beta chain was found in a study of response to subunit inactivated influenza vaccine. Each CDR3 protein is one row after TCRdb ran MiXCR on the RT-PCR reads. The sample records 150,000 to 200,000 distinct CDR3 sequences, about 12% being singletons. Germline V CDR1 and CDR2: MDHEN, SYDVKM. The CDR3 contains 14 residues. V gave up 1 base and J gave up 4 bases, with 10 bases separating them. This clonotype was seen a handful of times. The same data also went into a second study, on T cells expressing NK-cell markers. That study reports: As the method of synthesis, 5'RACE template switching with UMIs yielded TCR beta cDNA. A few of the donors also had these clonotypes leading their CD3+CD56-NKG2C+ fraction.

The V and J genes are TRBV28 and TRBJ1-1, with D unresolved. The TCR sequence derives from a man aged 50 to 60 who received an inactivated influenza vaccine. Sequencing used CD8+ T cells sorted from PBMCs, obtained approximately 13 days after vaccination. The CDR3, as DNA: TGTGCCAGCAGTTTATCCCCGGCAGGCACTGAAGCTTTCTTT. It codes for CASSLSPAGTEAFF.